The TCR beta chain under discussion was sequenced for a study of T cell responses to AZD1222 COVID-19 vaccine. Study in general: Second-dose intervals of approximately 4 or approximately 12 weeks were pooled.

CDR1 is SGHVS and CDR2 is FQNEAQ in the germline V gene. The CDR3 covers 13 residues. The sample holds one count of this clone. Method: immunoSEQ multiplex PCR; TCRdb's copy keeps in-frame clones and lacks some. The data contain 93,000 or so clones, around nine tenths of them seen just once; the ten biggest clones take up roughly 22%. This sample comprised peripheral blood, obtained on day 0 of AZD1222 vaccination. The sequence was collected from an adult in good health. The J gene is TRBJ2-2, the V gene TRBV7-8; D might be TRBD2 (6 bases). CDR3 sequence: CGGSGPNTGELFF. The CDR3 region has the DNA TGTGGGGGTAGCGGCCCGAACACCGGGGAGCTGTTTTTT.